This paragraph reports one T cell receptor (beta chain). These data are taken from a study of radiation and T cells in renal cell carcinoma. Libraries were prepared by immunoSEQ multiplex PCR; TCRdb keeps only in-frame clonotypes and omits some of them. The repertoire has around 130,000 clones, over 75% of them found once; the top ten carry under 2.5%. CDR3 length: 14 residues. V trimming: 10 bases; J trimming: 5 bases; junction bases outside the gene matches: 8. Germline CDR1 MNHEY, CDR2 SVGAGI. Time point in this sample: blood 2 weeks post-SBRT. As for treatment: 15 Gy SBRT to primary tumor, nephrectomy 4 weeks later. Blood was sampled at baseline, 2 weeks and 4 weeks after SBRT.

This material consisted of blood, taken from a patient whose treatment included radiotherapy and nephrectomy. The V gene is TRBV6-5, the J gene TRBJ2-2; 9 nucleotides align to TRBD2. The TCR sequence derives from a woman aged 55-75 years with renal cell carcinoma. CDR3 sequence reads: CATSSGVGTGELFF. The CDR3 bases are TGTGCCACCTCTAGCGGGGTCGGGACCGGGGAGCTGTTTTTT.